The following is a T cell receptor (beta chain) sequence with its context. Its antigen is not identified. Donors in the study were healthy people who gave bone marrow. V lost 5 bases, J lost 6 bases, and 7 bases stayed unmatched. Germline CDR1 SGHVS, CDR2 FQNEAQ. The CDR3 totals 14 residues. This entry is derived from a study of cytomegalovirus exposure and HLA in healthy donors. Notes on the study in general: Roughly uniform sequencing depth across donors was assumed, possibly incorrectly. Available immune exposure information was restricted to CMV serostatus only.

Primers for the PCR totalled 60 Vbeta and 13 Jbeta. Clones were sequenced by immunoSEQ multiplex PCR, and TCRdb holds only the in-frame ones, with some missing. The table shows under 200,000 clones, with more than 60% occurring only once. The receptor was derived from a woman in her forties or fifties in good health and CMV-seropositive. Sample: PBMCs. This sequence joins TRBV7-8 and TRBJ2-7, with 10 nucleotides matching TRBD1. CDR3 in amino acids: CASSPRTGGGEQYF. The CDR3 nucleotides are TGTGCCAGCAGCCCCCGGACAGGGGGAGGCGAGCAGTACTTC.